The clone carrying this T cell receptor beta chain occurred a few times. Its specificity is unknown. The data were obtained in a study of T cells in Graves' hyperthyroidism and ophthalmopathy. Lactation, pregnancy, other autoimmune disease or uncontrolled infection led to exclusion of patients. Whole-study findings and limits: Ophthalmopathy cases were set apart from stable hyperthyroidism by a 13 V-J model. Most expanded thyroid clonotypes above 0.001 also appeared in blood.

Germline V gene data show CDR1 as MNHGY and CDR2 as SAAAGT. This CDR3 is 12 amino acids long. V lost 10 bases to trimming and J lost 7 bases; unmatched junction nucleotides: 10. From RNA transcripts, TCR beta CDR3 regions were amplified. Initially, a first-round RT-PCR of the TCR CDR3 employed the HTBI primer set. In TCRdb, the multiplex PCR reads were re-called with MiXCR into one record per CDR3 protein. The sample contains 450,000 to 600,000 distinct CDR3 sequences, just under 20% of which appear only once. The sample was blood. V is TRBV6-8 and J is TRBJ2-7; 7 bases map to TRBD1. The source of this sequence is a man in his forties with Graves' ophthalmopathy. As DNA, the CDR3 is TGTGCCATCAAGACAGGGCTTACAGAGCAGTACTTC. It is translated as CAIKTGLTEQYF.